This T cell receptor beta chain was identified during a study of cytomegalovirus exposure and HLA in healthy donors. Repertoires were generated with immunoSEQ multiplex PCR, while TCRdb's copy carries only in-frame clones and drops some. This table holds about 360,000 clones, 86% found once. With regard to this clone: Its specificity is unknown.

Findings and caveats of the study: There were some public TCRs occurring in many donors, but most TCR sequences were rare. Confirmation was obtained in vitro that three CMV-associated chains are specific for CMV antigens. Listed as cytomegalovirus-associated were 170 or so TCR beta chains. In the 120 or so validation repertoires, about 95% of cluster scores exceeded 0, per a later analysis.

This CDR3 is 17 amino acids long. Between the trimmed V and J ends, which lost 1 base and 10 bases, there was a span of 20 bases. The germline V gene encodes CDR1 PRHDT and CDR2 FYEKMQ (reference sequence). The TCR originated in a woman between 18 and 30 years old in good health and CMV-seronegative. The V call is TRBV13, the J call TRBJ1-6; D may be TRBD1 (6 bases). The sample taken for sequencing was PBMCs. The CDR3 loop is CASSLDPQGVLRSPLHF. As DNA, the CDR3 is TGTGCCAGCAGCTTAGACCCACAGGGTGTATTGCGATCACCCCTCCACTTT.